The source of this T cell receptor (beta chain) is a study of T cell changes during pregnancy in multiple sclerosis. Using immunoSEQ multiplex PCR, the repertoire was profiled, and TCRdb retains in-frame clones only, with some absent. The repertoire holds about 33,000 clones, with under 95% as singletons. The V and J ends lost 4 bases and 3 bases respectively, with 9 bases between them. Germline V gives CDR1 SGHVS, CDR2 FNYEAQ. This CDR3 is built from 13 residues. Source: CD4+ T cells from peripheral blood mononuclear cells, taken in the second trimester of pregnancy. The V and J genes are TRBV7-6 and TRBJ1-1, with a possible D match to TRBD1 (5 bases). The clonotype was recovered from a female donor in good health, enrolled as a control in a pregnancy study. The CDR3 DNA follows: TGTGCCAGCAGCTCAGCCAGGGACACTGAAGCTTTCTTT. This codes for CASSSARDTEAFF. Filled out from reference TRBV7-6 and TRBJ1-1, the complete variable domain reads GAGVSQSPRYKVTKRGQDVALRCDPISGHVSLYWYRQALGQGPEFLTYFNYEAQQDKSGLPNDRFSAERPEGSISTLTIQRTEQRDSAMYRCASSSARDTEAFFGQGTRLTVV.